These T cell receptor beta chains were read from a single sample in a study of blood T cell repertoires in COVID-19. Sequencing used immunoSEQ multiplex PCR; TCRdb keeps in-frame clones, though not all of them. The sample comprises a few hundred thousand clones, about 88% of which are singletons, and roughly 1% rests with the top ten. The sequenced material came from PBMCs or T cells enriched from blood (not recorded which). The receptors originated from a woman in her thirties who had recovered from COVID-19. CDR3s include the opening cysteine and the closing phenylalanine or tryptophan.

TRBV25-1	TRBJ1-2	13	CASSVQINYGYTF
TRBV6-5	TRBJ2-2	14	CASRGQGYTGELFF
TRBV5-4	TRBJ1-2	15	CASSLTLDSTAGYTF
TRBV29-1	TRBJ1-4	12	CSVGSGDEKLFF
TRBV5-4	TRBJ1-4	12	CASSFPGGKLFF
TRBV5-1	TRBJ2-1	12	CASSSGGNEQFF
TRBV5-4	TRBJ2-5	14	CASSSPGLQETQYF
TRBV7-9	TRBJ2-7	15	CASSQDRGVLDEQYF
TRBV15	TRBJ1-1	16	CATSRDSGTGGTEAFF
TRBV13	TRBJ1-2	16	CASSLGNRGPAYGYTF
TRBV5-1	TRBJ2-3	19	CASSLTRLAGGQVADTQYF
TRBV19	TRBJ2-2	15	CASNQLAGETGELFF
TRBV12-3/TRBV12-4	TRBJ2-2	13	CASSFEVAGELFF
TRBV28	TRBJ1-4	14	CASSPPGVGEKLFF
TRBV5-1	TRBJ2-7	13	CASSWESSYEQYF
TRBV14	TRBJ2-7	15	CASSQEGRDTYEQYF
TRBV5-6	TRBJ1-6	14	CASSLGGNRSPLHF
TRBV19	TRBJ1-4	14	CASRRTGPNEKLFF
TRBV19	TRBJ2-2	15	CASSTTGTNTGELFF
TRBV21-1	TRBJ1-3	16	CASSSGTTPSGNTIYF
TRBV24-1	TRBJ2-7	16	CATSDSTPGGLDEQYF
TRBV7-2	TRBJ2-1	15	CASSSRDSYYNEQFF
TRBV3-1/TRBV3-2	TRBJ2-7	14	CASSQGGMTYEQYF
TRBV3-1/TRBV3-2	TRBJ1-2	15	CASSQAGRGNYGYTF
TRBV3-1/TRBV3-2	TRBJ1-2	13	CASSQDAGSGYTF
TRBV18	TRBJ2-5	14	CASSPRHRQETQYF
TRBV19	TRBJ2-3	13	CASSSLSTDTQYF
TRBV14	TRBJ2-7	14	CASSQGGAGPTQYF
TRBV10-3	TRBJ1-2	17	CAISESLQGSQNYGYTF
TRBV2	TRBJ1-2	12	CASSGAAYGYTF